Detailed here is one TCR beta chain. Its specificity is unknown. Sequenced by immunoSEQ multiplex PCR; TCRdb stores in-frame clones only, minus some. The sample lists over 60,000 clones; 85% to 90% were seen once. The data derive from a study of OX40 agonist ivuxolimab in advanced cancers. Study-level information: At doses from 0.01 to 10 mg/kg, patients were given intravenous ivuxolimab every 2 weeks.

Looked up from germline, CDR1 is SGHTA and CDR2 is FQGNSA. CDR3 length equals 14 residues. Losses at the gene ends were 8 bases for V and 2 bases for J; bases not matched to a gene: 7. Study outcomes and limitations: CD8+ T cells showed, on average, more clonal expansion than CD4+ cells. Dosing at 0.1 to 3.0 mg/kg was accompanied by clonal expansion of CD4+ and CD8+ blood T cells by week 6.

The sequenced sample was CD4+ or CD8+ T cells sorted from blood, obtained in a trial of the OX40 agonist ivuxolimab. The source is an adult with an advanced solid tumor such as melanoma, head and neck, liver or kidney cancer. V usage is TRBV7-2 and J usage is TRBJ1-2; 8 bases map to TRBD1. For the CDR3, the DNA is TGTGCCAGCCTGCCGGGACAGGAGAACTATGGCTACACCTTC. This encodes CASLPGQENYGYTF.